This T cell receptor (beta chain) is from a study of CDR3 diversity in severe acne. TCRdb passed the PCR reads through MiXCR, listing each CDR3 protein once. This repertoire shows 79,000 or so distinct CDR3 sequences, under 55% found once; its top ten account for under 14%. The CDR3 adds up to 17 amino acids, both ends counted. The germline V gene has CDR1 MNHEY and CDR2 SVGEGT. As concerns this clonotype: The DNA is omitted, as the CDR3 cannot be located on it reliably, and the CDR3 follows TCRdb's listing.

Source material: blood. This TCR came from a male donor with severe acne vulgaris. The gene calls are TRBV6-2 or TRBV6-3 and TRBJ1-1. CDR3 protein: CASSYSIREQFFAEAFF.